These T cell receptor beta chains were read from a single sample in a study of glioma-infiltrating T cells. TCRdb analysed the multiplex PCR reads with MiXCR anew, one entry per CDR3 protein. The sample yields about 380,000 distinct CDR3 sequences, 41% seen once. The source material was glioma tissue, nonneoplastic brain tissue, or PBMCs (not recorded which). These receptors were collected from a human donor with low-grade glioma or glioblastoma, undergoing nonglioma brain surgery, or in good health (not recorded which). Both conserved end residues are trimmed from each CDR3.

TRBJ2-1,TRBV27,ASSPHPLAGRNEQF
TRBJ1-2,TRBV7-9,ASSYTGDWGYT
TRBJ2-1,TRBV4-1,ASSQDLASSYNEQF
TRBJ2-1,TRBV6-1,ASSSTSRSYNEQF
TRBJ2-5,TRBV25-1,AGSPMTETQY
TRBJ2-1,TRBV7-6,ASSKGTVYNEQF
TRBJ2-5,TRBV27,ASSLWETQY
TRBJ2-1,TRBV15,ATSRDPLAGKVQF
TRBJ2-2,TRBV7-3,ASNPSGGNTGELF
TRBJ1-3,TRBV6-1,ASSEADGGDTIY
TRBJ1-2,TRBV4-3,ASSQDPTGGLDGYT
TRBJ1-5,TRBV4-2,ASSPGQSKVNQPQH
TRBJ2-2,TRBV6-2/TRBV6-3,ASKRSGVTTGELF
TRBJ1-5,TRBV19,ASSIYSPRGAYSNQPQH
TRBJ2-7,TRBV27,ASSSLPEQY
TRBJ2-5,TRBV4-3,ASSQEPRETQY
TRBJ1-1,TRBV20-1,SARPGQGARYTEAF
TRBJ2-5,TRBV5-1,ASTSEEGTQY
TRBJ2-7,TRBV28,ASSEPGPTLYEQY
TRBJ2-3,TRBV29-1,SVERGPDTQY
TRBJ2-5,TRBV6-2/TRBV6-3,ASSSWTRPSQETQY
TRBJ2-5,TRBV28,ASSRTVQETQY
TRBJ1-4,TRBV3-1,ASSQRSAEYKLF
TRBJ2-3,TRBV7-9,ASSLDPGLAGADTKY
TRBJ1-1,TRBV20-1,SATRTGVNTEAF
TRBJ2-5,TRBV20-1,SASSSGSVPY
TRBJ1-4,TRBV3-1,ASSQSNEKLF
TRBJ2-3,TRBV4-1,ASSKTGARTDTQY
TRBJ2-3,TRBV29-1,SAGGPRTDTQY
TRBJ2-7,TRBV20-1,SARDLGVSSYEQY
TRBJ2-4,TRBV7-9,AISLSVSGAKNIQY
TRBJ2-7,TRBV28,ASGPDRGYEQY
TRBJ1-1,TRBV6-8,ASSYGGSRSSTEAF
TRBJ1-5,TRBV20-1,SARDPGGVNQPQH
TRBJ2-1,TRBV4-2,ASSTTSNEQF
TRBJ2-3,TRBV6-1,ASTLVSTDTQY
TRBJ2-1,TRBV7-2,ASSLGGRGYGQL
TRBJ2-4,TRBV28,ASTSTPGQKNIQY
TRBJ1-1,TRBV28,ASSSPGQGPEAF
TRBJ2-7,TRBV27,ASSSGRAHEQY
TRBJ2-7,TRBV5-4,ASRGGGEGYEQY
TRBJ2-7,TRBV24-1,ATSAGTLGGSYEQY
TRBJ2-7,TRBV20-1,SALYDRDKEQY
TRBJ2-3,TRBV6-1,ASSEIAGVVGTDTQY
TRBJ1-1,TRBV19,ASSPRGRLEAF
TRBJ2-7,TRBV15,ATSRTPGQGFEQY
TRBJ2-7,TRBV12-5,ASGSDGYEQY
TRBJ2-3,TRBV7-8,ASSLERGARDTQY
TRBJ2-1,TRBV6-2/TRBV6-3,ASSYALGHNEQF